A selection of T cell receptor beta chains follows, all from one sample in a study of tumor-infiltrating lymphocytes in primary liver carcinoma. TCRdb independently ran MiXCR on the multiplex PCR reads; one entry per CDR3 protein. Among 20,000 to 25,000 distinct CDR3 sequences listed, approximately 70% were seen once. The sample was liver tumor tissue from sampling region 1. These receptors all stem from a middle-aged man with primary liver carcinoma and hepatitis B virus infection. CDR3s include the opening cysteine and the closing phenylalanine or tryptophan. The order of the fields is D gene, V gene, CDR3 length, clone size, J gene, CDR3 protein, CDR3 DNA. D genes are given only for firm matches. Only some rows state a clone size, as once, few, many or a class for expanded clones.

>-|TRBV11-2|15|-|TRBJ2-2
CASNFRQSKTRELFF
TGTGCCAGCAACTTTAGGCAATCGAAGACCAGGGAGCTGTTTTTT
>-|TRBV30|14|-|TRBJ2-7
CVWSLYPGPYEQYF
TGTGTCTGGAGTCTATATCCGGGACCCTACGAGCAGTACTTT
>-|TRBV11-2|16|-|TRBJ1-1
CAGSPSMGLVNTEAFF
TGTGCCGGCAGCCCATCCATGGGGTTGGTAAACACTGAAGCTTTCTTT
>-|TRBV10-3|14|-|TRBJ2-3
CAIGAGASTYTQYF
TGTGCCATCGGGGCAGGGGCTAGCACATATACGCAATATTTT
>-|TRBV6-2/TRBV6-3|15|-|TRBJ2-1
CASSLIPSSYNKQLF
TGTGCCAGCAGTTTAATCCCAAGTTCCTACAATAAGCAGTTATTC
>-|TRBV7-8|13|few|TRBJ2-7
CASSSALGGEQYF
TGTGCCAGCAGTAGCGCTTTGGGGGGCGAGCAGTACTTC
>TRBD1|TRBV11-2|16|-|TRBJ2-5
CAGTLTAGGSGETQYF
TGTGCCGGTACCTTAACAGCAGGGGGCTCGGGGGAGACCCAGTACTTC
>-|TRBV6-6|13|-|TRBJ2-1
CATSTQGNNEHFF
TGTGCCACCAGTACGCAAGGTAACAATGAGCACTTCTTC
>-|TRBV6-1|14|-|TRBJ2-7
CASSGGQTSGEQYF
TGTGCCAGTAGTGGAGGTCAGACTAGTGGCGAGCAGTACTTC
>-|TRBV12-3/TRBV12-4|12|once|TRBJ1-6
CTSSLKNSPIHF
TGTACCAGCAGTTTAAAGAATTCTCCCATCCACTTT
>TRBD1|TRBV5-1|14|many|TRBJ2-1
CASSPQGDYNEQFF
TGCGCCAGCAGCCCTCAGGGGGATTACAATGAGCAGTTCTTC
>-|TRBV4-1|13|-|TRBJ2-7
CASSPGHRYEQYF
TGCGCCAGCAGCCCAGGCCATAGGTACGAGCAGTACTTC
>-|TRBV4-3|15|-|TRBJ2-7
CASSQCRETPNEQYF
TGCGCCAGCAGCCAATGTCGGGAGACTCCCAACGAGCAGTACTTC
>-|TRBV12-3/TRBV12-4|15|few|TRBJ2-6
CVSTLSRSRANVLTF
TGTGTCAGCACCCTCTCCCGCTCTAGGGCCAACGTCCTGACTTTC
>TRBD1|TRBV28|14|-|TRBJ2-7
CASMTGTGTYEQYF
TGTGCCAGCATGACCGGGACAGGGACCTACGAGCAGTACTTC
>TRBD2|TRBV4-2|18|once|TRBJ2-3
CASRQVALLAGATDTQFF
TGTGCCAGCAGGCAGGTGGCGCTTCTAGCGGGAGCGACAGATACGCAGTTTTTT
>TRBD1|TRBV6-2/TRBV6-3|15|-|TRBJ1-1
CASRTFDREQSEAFF
TGTGCCAGCAGGACTTTTGACAGGGAGCAGAGTGAAGCTTTCTTT
>-|TRBV19|15|-|TRBJ2-2
CASSMYGAGTGELFF
TGTGCCAGTAGTATGTACGGGGCGGGCACCGGGGAGTTGTTTTTT
>-|TRBV11-2|15|-|TRBJ2-7
CTSSLSSGITYGQYF
TGTACCAGCAGTTTATCCTCGGGGATTACCTACGGGCAGTACTTC
>TRBD1|TRBV20-1|12|many|TRBJ1-1
CSAPNRDRGAFF
TGCAGTGCTCCAAACCGGGACAGGGGAGCTTTCTTT